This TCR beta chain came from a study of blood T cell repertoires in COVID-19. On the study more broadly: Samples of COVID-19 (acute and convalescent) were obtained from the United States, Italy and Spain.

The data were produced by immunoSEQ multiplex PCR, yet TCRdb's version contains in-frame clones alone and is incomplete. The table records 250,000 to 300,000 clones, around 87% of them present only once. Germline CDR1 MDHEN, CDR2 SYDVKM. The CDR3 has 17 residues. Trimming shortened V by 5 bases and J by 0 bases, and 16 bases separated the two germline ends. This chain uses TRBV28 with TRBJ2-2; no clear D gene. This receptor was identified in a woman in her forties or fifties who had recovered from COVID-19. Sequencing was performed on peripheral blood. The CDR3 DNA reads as TGTGCCAGCAGTCACCCCACAGTGGCGTCGAACACCGGGGAGCTGTTTTTT. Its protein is CASSHPTVASNTGELFF.